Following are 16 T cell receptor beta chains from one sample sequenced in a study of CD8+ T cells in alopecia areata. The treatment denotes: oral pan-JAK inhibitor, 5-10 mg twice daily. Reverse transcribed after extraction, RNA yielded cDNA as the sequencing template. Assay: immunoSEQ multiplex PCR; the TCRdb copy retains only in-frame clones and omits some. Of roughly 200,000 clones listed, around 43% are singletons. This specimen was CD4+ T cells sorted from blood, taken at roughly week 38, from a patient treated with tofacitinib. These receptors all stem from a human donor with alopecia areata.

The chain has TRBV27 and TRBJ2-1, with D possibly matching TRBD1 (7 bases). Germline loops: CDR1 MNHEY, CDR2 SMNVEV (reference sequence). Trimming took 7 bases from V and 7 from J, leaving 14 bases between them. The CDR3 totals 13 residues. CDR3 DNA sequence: TGTGCCAGCAACCAACAGGGGAGGAATGAGCAGTTCTTC. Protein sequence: CASNQQGRNEQFF.

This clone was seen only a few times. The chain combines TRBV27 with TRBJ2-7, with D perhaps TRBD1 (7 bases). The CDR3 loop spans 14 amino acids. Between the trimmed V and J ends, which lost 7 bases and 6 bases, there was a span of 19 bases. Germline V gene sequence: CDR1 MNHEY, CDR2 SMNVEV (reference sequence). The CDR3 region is CASTADTGDSEQYF. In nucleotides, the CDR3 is TGTGCCAGCACCGCAGACACAGGGGACTCCGAGCAGTACTTC.

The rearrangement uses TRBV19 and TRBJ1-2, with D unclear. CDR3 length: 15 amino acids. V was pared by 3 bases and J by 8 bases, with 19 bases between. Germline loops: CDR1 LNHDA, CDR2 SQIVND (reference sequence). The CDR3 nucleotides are TGTGCCAGTAGTATCGCCGGGCCTCCCATCTACGGCTACACCTTC. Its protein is CASSIAGPPIYGYTF.

CDR3 nucleotide sequence: TGTGCCAGTTGTAGGACAGGCTTAAACACCGGGGAGCTGTTTTTT. It encodes CASCRTGLNTGELFF. The genes are TRBV19 and TRBJ2-2, with 7 bases aligning to TRBD1. Germline loops: CDR1 LNHDA, CDR2 SQIVND (reference sequence). This CDR3 has 15 residues. V lost 8 bases and J lost 2; bases outside the gene matches: 8. Full variable domain (outside the CDR3, taken from reference TRBV19 and TRBJ2-2): DGGITQSPKYLFRKEGQNVTLSCEQNLNHDAMYWYRQDPGQGLRLIYYSQIVNDFQKGDIAEGYSVSREKKESFPLTVTSAQKNPTAFYLCASCRTGLNTGELFFGEGSRLTVL.

DNA for the CDR3: TGTGCCAGCAGCACGGCGGGAGCAGATACGCAGTATTTT. This encodes CASSTAGADTQYF. The rearrangement links TRBV9 to TRBJ2-3; 7 nucleotides match TRBD2. The CDR3 has 13 amino acids. Losses at the gene ends were 4 bases for V and 4 bases for J; bases not matched to a gene: 3. The V gene's germline CDR1 is SGDLS and CDR2 YYNGEE.

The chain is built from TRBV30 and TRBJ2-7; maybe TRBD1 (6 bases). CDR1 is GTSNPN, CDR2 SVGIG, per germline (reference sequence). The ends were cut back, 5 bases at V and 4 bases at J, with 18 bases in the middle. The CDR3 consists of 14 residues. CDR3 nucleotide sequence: TGTGCCTGGGAAGCCAGGGGCGCACAGTACGAGCAGTACTTC. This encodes CAWEARGAQYEQYF.

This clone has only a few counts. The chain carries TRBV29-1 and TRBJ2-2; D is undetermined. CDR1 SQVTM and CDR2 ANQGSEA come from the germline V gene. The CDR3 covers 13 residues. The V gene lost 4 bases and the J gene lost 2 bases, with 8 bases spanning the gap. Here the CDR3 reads CSVGMTNTGELFF. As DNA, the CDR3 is TGCAGCGTTGGGATGACTAACACCGGGGAGCTGTTTTTT.

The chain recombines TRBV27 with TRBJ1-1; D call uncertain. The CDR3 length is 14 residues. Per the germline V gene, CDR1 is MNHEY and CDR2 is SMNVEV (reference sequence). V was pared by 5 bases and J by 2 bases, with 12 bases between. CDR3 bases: TGTGCCAGCAGTCATGACACGGATAACACTGAAGCTTTCTTT. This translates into CASSHDTDNTEAFF.

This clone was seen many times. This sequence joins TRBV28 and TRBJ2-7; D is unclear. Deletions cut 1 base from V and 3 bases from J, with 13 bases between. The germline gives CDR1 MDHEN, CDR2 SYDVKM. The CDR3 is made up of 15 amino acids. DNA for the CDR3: TGTGCCAGCAGTTTATCCCCGCGCGCCCACTACGAGCAGTACTTC. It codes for CASSLSPRAHYEQYF.

DNA of the CDR3: TGTGCCAGCAGCGACACCGGGACAGGGGGCGAGACCCAGTACTTC. Protein: CASSDTGTGGETQYF. The chain carries TRBV11-2 and TRBJ2-5; 12 nucleotides align to TRBD1. This CDR3 spans 15 amino acids. CDR1 and CDR2 (germline): SGHAT, FQNNGV. The ends lost 5 bases at V and 5 bases at J; junction bases unmatched: 6.

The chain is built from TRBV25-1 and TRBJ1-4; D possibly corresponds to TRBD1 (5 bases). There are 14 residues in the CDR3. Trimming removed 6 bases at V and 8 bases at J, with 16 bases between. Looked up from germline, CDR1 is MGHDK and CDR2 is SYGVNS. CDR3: CASRTGGVGEKLFF. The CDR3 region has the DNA TGTGCCAGCAGGACCGGAGGGGTTGGGGAAAAACTGTTTTTT.

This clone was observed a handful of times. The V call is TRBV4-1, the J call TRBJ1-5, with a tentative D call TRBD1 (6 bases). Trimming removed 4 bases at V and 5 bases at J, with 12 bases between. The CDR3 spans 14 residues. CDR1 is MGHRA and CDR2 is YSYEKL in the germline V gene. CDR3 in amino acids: CASSRRRGDQPQHF. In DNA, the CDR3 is TGCGCCAGCAGCCGAAGAAGGGGGGATCAGCCCCAGCATTTT.

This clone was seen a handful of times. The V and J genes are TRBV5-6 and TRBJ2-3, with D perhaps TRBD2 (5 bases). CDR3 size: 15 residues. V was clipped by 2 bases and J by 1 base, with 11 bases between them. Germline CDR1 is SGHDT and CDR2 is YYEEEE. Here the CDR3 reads CASSFQPRGTDTQYF. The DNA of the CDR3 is TGTGCCAGCAGCTTTCAGCCGCGGGGCACAGATACGCAGTATTTT.

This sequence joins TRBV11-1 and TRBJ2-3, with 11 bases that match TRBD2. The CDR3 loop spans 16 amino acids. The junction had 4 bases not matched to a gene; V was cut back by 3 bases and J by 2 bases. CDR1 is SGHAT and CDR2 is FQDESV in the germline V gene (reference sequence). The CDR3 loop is CASSFPSGGNTDTQYF. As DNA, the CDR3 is TGTGCCAGCAGCTTCCCTAGCGGGGGGAACACAGATACGCAGTATTTT.

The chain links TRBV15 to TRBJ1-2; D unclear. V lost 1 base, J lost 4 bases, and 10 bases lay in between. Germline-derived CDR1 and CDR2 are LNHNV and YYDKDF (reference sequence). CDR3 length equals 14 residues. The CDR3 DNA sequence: TGTGCCACCAGCAGAGCCCCAGACCCCTATGGCTACACCTTC. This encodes CATSRAPDPYGYTF.

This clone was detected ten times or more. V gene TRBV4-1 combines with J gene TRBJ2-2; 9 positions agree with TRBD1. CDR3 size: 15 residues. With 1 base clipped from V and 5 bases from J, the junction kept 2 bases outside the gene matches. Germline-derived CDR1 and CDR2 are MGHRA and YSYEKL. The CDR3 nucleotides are TGCGCCAGCAGCCAAGTAGACAGGGGGACCGGGGAGCTGTTTTTT. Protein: CASSQVDRGTGELFF.